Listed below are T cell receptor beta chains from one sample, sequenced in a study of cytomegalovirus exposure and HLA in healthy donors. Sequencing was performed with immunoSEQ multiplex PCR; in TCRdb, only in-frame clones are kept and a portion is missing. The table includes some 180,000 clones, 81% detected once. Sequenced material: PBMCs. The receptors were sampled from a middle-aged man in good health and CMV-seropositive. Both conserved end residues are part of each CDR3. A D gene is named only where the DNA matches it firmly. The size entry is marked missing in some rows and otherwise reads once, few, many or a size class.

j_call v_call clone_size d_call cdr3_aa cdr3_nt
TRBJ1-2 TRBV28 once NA CASSRDSGLWYGYTF TGTGCCAGCAGCCGAGATTCCGGACTATGGTATGGCTACACCTTC
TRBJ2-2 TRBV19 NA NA CASSIEAGTGELFF TGTGCCAGTAGTATAGAGGCGGGCACCGGGGAGCTGTTTTTT
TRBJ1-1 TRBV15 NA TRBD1 CATSRGQGAHTEAFF TGTGCCACCAGCAGGGGACAGGGGGCCCACACTGAAGCTTTCTTT
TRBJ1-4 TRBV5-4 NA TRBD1 CASSTGTGAFEKLFF TGTGCCAGCAGCACAGGGACAGGGGCTTTTGAAAAACTGTTTTTT
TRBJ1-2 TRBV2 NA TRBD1 CASSQTGVYGYTF TGTGCCAGCAGTCAGACAGGGGTCTATGGCTACACCTTC
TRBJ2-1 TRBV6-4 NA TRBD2 CASSLTSGGYNEQFF TGTGCCAGCAGCCTAACTAGCGGGGGATACAATGAGCAGTTCTTC
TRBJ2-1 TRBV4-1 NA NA CASSQVRGGGEQFF TGCGCCAGCAGCCAAGTCCGTGGAGGGGGCGAGCAGTTCTTC
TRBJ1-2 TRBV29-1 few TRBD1 CSVGDREGDGYTF TGCAGCGTTGGGGACAGGGAGGGGGATGGCTACACCTTC
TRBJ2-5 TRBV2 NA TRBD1 CASWTGGAETQYF TGTGCCAGCTGGACAGGGGGCGCGGAGACCCAGTACTTC
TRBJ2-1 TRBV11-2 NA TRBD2 CASSYKASGRASYNEQFF TGTGCCAGCAGTTATAAGGCTAGCGGGAGGGCCTCCTACAATGAGCAGTTCTTC
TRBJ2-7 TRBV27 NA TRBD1 CASSLDQGAHYEQYF TGTGCCAGCAGTTTAGATCAGGGGGCCCACTACGAGCAGTACTTC
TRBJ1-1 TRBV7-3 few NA CASSFGLPNTEAFF TGTGCCAGCAGCTTCGGACTGCCGAACACTGAAGCTTTCTTT
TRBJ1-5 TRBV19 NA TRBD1 CATDRVGFDQPQHF TGTGCCACTGACAGGGTTGGTTTCGATCAGCCCCAGCATTTT
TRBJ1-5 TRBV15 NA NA CATSAHDQPQHF TGTGCCACCAGCGCACATGATCAGCCCCAGCATTTT
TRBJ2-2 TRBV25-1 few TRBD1 CASSELQGRGYTGELFF TGTGCCAGCAGTGAATTACAGGGGCGCGGGTACACCGGGGAGCTGTTTTTT
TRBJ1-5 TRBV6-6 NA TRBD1 CASSHGTGGQPQHF TGTGCCAGCAGTCACGGGACAGGGGGGCAGCCCCAGCATTTT
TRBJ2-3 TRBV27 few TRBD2 CASSSPLRASGRDTQYF TGTGCCAGCAGTTCACCTCTCCGGGCTAGCGGGAGGGATACGCAGTATTTT
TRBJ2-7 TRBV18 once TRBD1 CASSPLGTGDYEQYF TGTGCCAGCTCACCACTGGGGACAGGCGACTACGAGCAGTACTTC
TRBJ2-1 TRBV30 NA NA CAWSVRERGLAGEQFF TGTGCCTGGAGTGTTCGGGAGCGAGGGCTAGCAGGTGAGCAGTTCTTC
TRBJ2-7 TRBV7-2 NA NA CASSFYPTASYEQYF TGTGCCAGCAGCTTTTACCCGACAGCCTCCTACGAGCAGTACTTC
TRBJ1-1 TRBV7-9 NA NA CSSSLRTTEAFF TGTTCCAGCAGCCTGCGTACCACTGAAGCTTTCTTT
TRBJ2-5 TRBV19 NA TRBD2 CASSSGGSSQTQYF TGTGCCAGTAGTTCAGGCGGGAGTTCTCAGACCCAGTACTTC
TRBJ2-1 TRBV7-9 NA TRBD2 CASSSSGRELSYNEQFF TGTGCCAGCAGCTCTAGCGGGAGGGAGCTTTCCTACAATGAGCAGTTCTTC
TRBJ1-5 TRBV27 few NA CASMRIFGNQPQHF TGTGCCAGCATGAGGATCTTTGGCAATCAGCCCCAGCATTTT
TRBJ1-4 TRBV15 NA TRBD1 CATSATGTNEKLFF TGTGCCACCAGCGCGACAGGGACTAATGAAAAACTGTTTTTT
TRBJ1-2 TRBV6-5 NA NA CASRPQPLGTYGYTF TGTGCCAGCAGACCCCAACCTCTCGGGACTTATGGCTACACCTTC